Listed below are T cell receptor beta chains from one sample, sequenced in a study of shared clonotypes between healthy human individuals. The protocol was immunoSEQ multiplex PCR, while the TCRdb copy is restricted to in-frame clones and leaves out a portion. The sample consists of 2 million or so clones, approximately 95% of them appearing once. The sequenced material came from naive CD8+ T cells sorted from blood. All receptors derive from a man aged 18 to 30 in good health. The CDR3 runs from the conserved cysteine through the conserved F or W. The D gene is left open where the match is weak. The listing skips clone size in some rows; elsewhere it reads once, few, many or a size class.

NA	TRBV9	TRBD1	TRBJ1-1	16	TGTGCCAGCAGCGGAGAGACAGGGGGCAGGAACACTGAAGCTTTCTTT	CASSGETGGRNTEAFF
NA	TRBV4-3	NA	TRBJ1-1	14	TGCGCCAGCAGCCAGTTACTTGGGCTGGCTGAAGCTTTCTTT	CASSQLLGLAEAFF
NA	TRBV27	TRBD1	TRBJ1-3	17	TGTGCCAGCAGTTTATTTCAGGGGGCGTCCCCTGGAAACACCATATATTTT	CASSLFQGASPGNTIYF
NA	TRBV5-6	NA	TRBJ1-1	13	TGTGCCAGCAGCGGACCTAACACCCCTGAAGCTTTCTTT	CASSGPNTPEAFF
once	TRBV9	TRBD2	TRBJ2-7	14	TGTGCCAGCAGCGTAAATAGCGGGACCTACGAGCAGTACTTC	CASSVNSGTYEQYF
NA	TRBV6-1	NA	TRBJ2-7	15	TGTGCCAGCAGTGTAAGGACAGACCACTCCTACGAGCAGTACTTC	CASSVRTDHSYEQYF
NA	TRBV6-5	NA	TRBJ2-7	14	TGTGCCAGCAGTACCCGGGACCGAGCCTACGAGCAGTACTTC	CASSTRDRAYEQYF
NA	TRBV4-1	TRBD1	TRBJ1-2	15	TGCGCCAGCAGCCAAGAGACAGGGGGCAACTATGGCTACACCTTC	CASSQETGGNYGYTF
NA	TRBV6-5	NA	TRBJ2-7	13	TGTGCCAGCAGTTATGGCGGCTCCTACGAGCAGTACTTC	CASSYGGSYEQYF
NA	TRBV4-1	NA	TRBJ1-5	13	TGCGCCAGCAGCCAAGGGGGACAACAGCCCCAGCATTTT	CASSQGGQQPQHF
NA	TRBV7-9	TRBD1	TRBJ1-1	19	TGTGCCAGCAGCTTATCAAGGGGGCGAGGAACTTACATGAACACTGAAGCTTTCTTT	CASSLSRGRGTYMNTEAFF
NA	TRBV7-9	NA	TRBJ2-5	13	TGTGCCAGCAGCTTACCAAACCAAGAGACCCAGTACTTC	CASSLPNQETQYF
NA	TRBV7-2	NA	TRBJ2-7	14	TGTGCCAGCAGCTTAACTACATCATCCTACGAGCAGTACTTC	CASSLTTSSYEQYF
once	TRBV30	NA	TRBJ1-6	11	TGTGCCTGGAGCCTGGGTTCACCCCTCCACTTT	CAWSLGSPLHF
NA	TRBV6-5	NA	TRBJ2-7	14	TGTGCCTCGGCAGTGGGGGGACCCACCTACGAGCAGTACTTC	CASAVGGPTYEQYF
once	TRBV15	NA	TRBJ2-7	11	TGTGCCACCATCTCCCAAGGCGAGCAGTACTTC	CATISQGEQYF
NA	TRBV6-1	TRBD2	TRBJ2-3	19	TGTGCCAGCAGTGTCCCGGGACTAGCGGGGGGGCAGGGCACAGATACGCAGTATTTT	CASSVPGLAGGQGTDTQYF
NA	TRBV11-2	TRBD1	TRBJ1-2	15	TGTGCCAGCAGCCCCGGGACAGGGGGCGGCTATGGCTACACCTTC	CASSPGTGGGYGYTF
NA	TRBV7-8	NA	TRBJ1-6	14	TGTGCCAGCAGCTTAAACCTCTATAATTCACCCCTCCACTTT	CASSLNLYNSPLHF
NA	TRBV27	NA	TRBJ2-7	13	TGTGCCAGCAGTTTGATTAGTACCGACGAGCAGTACTTC	CASSLISTDEQYF
NA	TRBV11-2	NA	TRBJ2-7	13	TGTGCCAGCAGCTTAGATAAGGAACCCGAGCAGTACTTC	CASSLDKEPEQYF
NA	TRBV7-2	NA	TRBJ1-1	13	TGTGCCAGCAGCTCCGGCGGCGGCTATGAAGCTTTCTTT	CASSSGGGYEAFF